This entry is about one T cell receptor beta chain. This clonotype was picked up many times. Its antigen remains undetermined. Within one base of it there is no much larger clone, and no base qualities were kept. CDR1 and CDR2 are read off the germline V gene (reference sequence) as SEHNR and FQNEAQ. Spanning cysteine to phenylalanine, the CDR3 consists of 15 amino acids. CDR3 DNA only is kept here, 45 bases in frame from base 1. Germline trimming amounts to 3 bases on V and 1 base on J, with 2 as the count of junction bases outside the gene matches. These data come from a study of regulatory T cells in long-lasting Graves disease (TCRdb year 2021). Background for the entire study: In the newly diagnosed Graves' disease group, patients had been taking antithyroid drugs for less than 3 months. This study used TCR sequencing and RNA sequencing of peripheral blood to compare persistent Graves' disease patients against newly diagnosed Graves' disease patients. The study was conducted in China and was registered as a clinical trial. TCR sequencing covered some 13 persistent and around 20 newly diagnosed Graves' disease patients, some 33 samples in total. What the authors observed across the whole study: Peripheral blood alone was examined, since thyroid tissue, which constituted the primary lesion, could not be accessed. Compared with newly diagnosed patients, persistent Graves' disease patients had lower TCR Shannon entropy and fewer highly expanded clones, which suggests clonal expansion. As a limitation, the authors acknowledged that the small sample size may reduce accuracy. A larger number of public clonotypes was shared among persistent patients (fewer than 3,000) than among newly diagnosed patients (around 890). Only the TCR beta chain was sequenced and analyzed. Persistent disease showed preferential use of TRBV28, TRBJ1-2 and TRBJ2-5, whereas newly diagnosed disease favored TRBV20-1 and TRBJ2-1.

Libraries came from multiplex PCR. The sequencer listed for this sample is Illumina HiSeq 4000. iRepertoire HTBI primers and Arm-PCR amplification of CDR3 regions were used to construct TCR beta libraries. Gel purification was performed on PCR products prior to sequencing. The authors' analysis ran thus. Gene usage analysis of CDR3 amino acid clonotypes relied on the approximately 60 TRBV and around 14 TRBJ segments identified across samples. Filtered high-quality paired reads were merged into contigs using COPE and FqMerger. BLAST was used to align contigs to IMGT TRBV, TRBD and TRBJ reference genes, and CDR3 was defined according to IMGT. Any clonotype with a frequency above 0.1% was counted as a highly expanded clone. Shannon entropy was used to measure repertoire diversity, and the Gini coefficient was used to measure V-J evenness. Public clonotypes were defined as clonotypes shared by more than one individual. The raw public data were reprocessed by TCRdb itself: fastp quality trimming at Q25, MiXCR clonotype calling, in-frame beta chains only. CDR3 protein duplicates are merged, each entry listing the most common genes and DNA. It is TCRdb's table, rather than the study itself, that gives the V and J calls and clone size. The sample records some 250,000 distinct CDR3 sequences, around 18% of which are singletons. Clones ranked in the top ten supply 14% of the sample.

The time point label, read with the paper, signifies: newly diagnosed GD, antithyroid drugs for less than 3 months. RNA was extracted from PBMCs in TRIzol for both TCR sequencing and RNA sequencing. The diagnosis of Graves' disease followed American Thyroid Association guidelines. Patients were recruited from an endocrinology department in Xi'an, China. Each patient gave roughly 10 milliliters of peripheral blood, collected in an EDTA anticoagulant tube. Ficoll Paque Plus density gradient separation was used to isolate PBMCs, and no additional T cell sorting was done. An Agilent 2100 Bioanalyzer and agarose gel were used to check RNA quality, while a NanoDrop 2000 measured RNA concentration. These data also formed part of another study, on T cells in Graves' hyperthyroidism and ophthalmopathy. As the second paper documents: Stable Graves' hyperthyroidism was defined as the absence of progression to ophthalmopathy over 18 months of follow-up. Hyperthyroidism patients were aged 18 to 65 years and newly diagnosed, with disease duration of less than 2 months. Any patient with an uncontrolled infection, another autoimmune disease, pregnancy or lactation was excluded. Diagnoses were based on clinical symptoms, serum thyroxine and TRAb, thyroid ultrasound and orbital computed tomography. The first round of RT-PCR for the TCR CDR3 was performed with the HTBI primer set and the Qiagen OneStep RT-PCR kit. Most expanded thyroid clonotypes (frequency above 0.001) were also detected in blood, a finding suggesting that blood repertoires may reflect thyroid immune responses. A 13 V-J signature model separated ophthalmopathy from stable hyperthyroidism, with around 90% sensitivity and 81.08% specificity in cross-validation and 80%/75% in testing. In validation, progression to ophthalmopathy was predicted by the model with 65% to 71% sensitivity and around 75% specificity, a median of approximately 6.5 months before onset. TCR V-J signatures able to tell the groups apart were searched for in a discovery cohort of 95 or so patients, of whom approximately 40 had Graves' ophthalmopathy and roughly 58 had stable Graves' hyperthyroidism. Prospective prediction of ophthalmopathy was tested in an independent validation cohort of 18 to 20 hyperthyroidism patients and 15 to 17 patients who later progressed to ophthalmopathy. The 100 or so discovery patients were divided at random into training and test sets in a 7:3 ratio. The study also compared thyroid tissue and blood T-cell repertoires from 6 or 7 Graves' hyperthyroidism patients. After sampling, hyperthyroidism patients received methimazole starting at 30 mg daily, and ophthalmopathy patients received high-dose intravenous methylprednisolone. Libraries were constructed in a second round of multiplex PCR, after which size selection and purification were performed. The libraries were sequenced on an Illumina HiSeq2000 using paired-end 100 bp reads. SOAPnuke was used to process the raw data, throwing out any read that contained adapters or uncalled bases, had a mean Phred below 15, or lacked an exact constant-primer or identifier match. High-quality paired reads were merged with COPE v1.2.5, and unique nucleotide sequences were defined as clonotypes. MiTCR v1.1 was used to align clonotypes to the IMGT TRBV, TRBD and TRBJ reference segments. Analysis was restricted to V-J combinations with a frequency above 0.0001, which covered about 99% of repertoires. The TCS score was defined as the ratio of F50 (clonal expansion) to E x V (chaos), calculated using BLOSUM62-based TCRdist between CDR3 peptides within each V-J. Welch's t-statistics and random forest reduced some 510 V-J features to 13, which were used in a naive Bayes classifier (R e1071). No statistical method was used to set the sample size in advance, and investigators knew the group allocation. TCR Vbeta CDR3 sequencing of 130 to 150 peripheral blood samples (approximately 44 ophthalmopathy, 75 hyperthyroidism and approximately 17 progressor patients) is reported in the paper.

The chain uses TRBV7-9 and TRBJ2-1; 8 of the junction bases match TRBD1. The sample consisted of peripheral blood mononuclear cells (PBMCs), taken at new diagnosis, from a patient treated with antithyroid drugs. The receptor was derived from a woman in her 30s with Graves disease. Donor details come from another sample of the same person, matched by shared clones. DNA sequence: TGTGCCAGCAGCTTCGACAGGGGTTCCTACAATGAGCAGTTCTTC. Translation gives CASSFDRGSYNEQFF.